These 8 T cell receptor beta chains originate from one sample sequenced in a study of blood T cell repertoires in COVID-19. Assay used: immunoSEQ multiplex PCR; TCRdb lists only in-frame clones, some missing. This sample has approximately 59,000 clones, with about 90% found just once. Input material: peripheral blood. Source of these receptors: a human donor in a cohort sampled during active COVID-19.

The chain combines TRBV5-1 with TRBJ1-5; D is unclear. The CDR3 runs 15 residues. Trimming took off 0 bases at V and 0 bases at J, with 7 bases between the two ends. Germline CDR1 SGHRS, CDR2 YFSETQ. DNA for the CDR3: TGCGCCAGCAGCTTGGGAGTTCATAGCAATCAGCCCCAGCATTTT. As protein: CASSLGVHSNQPQHF.

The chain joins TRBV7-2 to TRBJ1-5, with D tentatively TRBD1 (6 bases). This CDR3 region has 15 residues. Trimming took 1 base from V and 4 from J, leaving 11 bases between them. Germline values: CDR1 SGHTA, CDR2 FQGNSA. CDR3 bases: TGTGCCAGCAGCTTAGTGGCCGGACAGAATCAGCCCCAGCATTTT. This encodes CASSLVAGQNQPQHF. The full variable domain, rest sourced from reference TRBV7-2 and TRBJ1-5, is GAGVSQSPSNKVTEKGKDVELRCDPISGHTALYWYRQSLGQGLEFLIYFQGNSAPDKSGLPSDRFSAERTGGSVSTLTIQRTQQEDSAVYLCASSLVAGQNQPQHFGDGTRLSIL.

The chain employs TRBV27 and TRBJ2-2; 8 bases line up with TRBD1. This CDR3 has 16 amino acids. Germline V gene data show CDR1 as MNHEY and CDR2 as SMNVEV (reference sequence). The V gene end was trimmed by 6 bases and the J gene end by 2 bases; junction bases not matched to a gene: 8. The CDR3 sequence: CASRRSGTGNTGELFF. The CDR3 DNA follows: TGTGCCAGCAGGCGCTCCGGGACAGGAAACACCGGGGAGCTGTTTTTT.

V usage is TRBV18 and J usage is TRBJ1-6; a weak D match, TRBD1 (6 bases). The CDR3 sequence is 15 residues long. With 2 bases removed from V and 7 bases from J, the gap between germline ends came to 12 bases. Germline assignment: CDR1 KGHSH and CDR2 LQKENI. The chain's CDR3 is CASSPKQGPNSPLHF. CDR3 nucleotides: TGTGCCAGCTCACCAAAACAGGGACCCAATTCACCCCTCCACTTT.

The CDR3 sequence is CASSLAPIAGIQPSSYNEQFF. CDR3 DNA sequence: TGCGCCAGCAGCTTGGCCCCAATAGCGGGGATACAACCCAGCTCCTACAATGAGCAGTTCTTC. This chain connects TRBV5-1 to TRBJ2-1; TRBD2 matches 8 bases. Per the germline V gene, CDR1 is SGHRS and CDR2 is YFSETQ. V lost 0 bases to trimming and J lost 0 bases; unmatched junction nucleotides: 17. This CDR3 contains 21 residues.

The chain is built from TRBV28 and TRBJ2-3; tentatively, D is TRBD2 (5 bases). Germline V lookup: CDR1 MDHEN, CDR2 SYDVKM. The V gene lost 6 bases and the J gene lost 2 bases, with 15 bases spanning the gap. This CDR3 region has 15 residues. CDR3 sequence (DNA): TGTGCCAGCAGCTTACCCCCCGGGGTCACAGATACGCAGTATTTT. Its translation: CASSLPPGVTDTQYF.

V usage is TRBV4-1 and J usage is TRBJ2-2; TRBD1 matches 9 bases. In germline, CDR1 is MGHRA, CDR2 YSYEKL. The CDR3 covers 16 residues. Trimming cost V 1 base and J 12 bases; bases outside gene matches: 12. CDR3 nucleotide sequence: TGCGCCAGCAGCCAAGCCAGTACAGGGGGCGCGGAGAAGCTGTTTTTT. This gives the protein CASSQASTGGAEKLFF.

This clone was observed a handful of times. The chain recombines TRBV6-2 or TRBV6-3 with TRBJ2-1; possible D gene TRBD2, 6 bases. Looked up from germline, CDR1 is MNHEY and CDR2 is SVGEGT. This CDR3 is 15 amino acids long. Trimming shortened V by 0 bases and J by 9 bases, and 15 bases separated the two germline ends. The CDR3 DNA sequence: TGTGCCAGCAGTTACTCGCGCTTACTAGCAGGTGAGCAGTTCTTC. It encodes CASSYSRLLAGEQFF.